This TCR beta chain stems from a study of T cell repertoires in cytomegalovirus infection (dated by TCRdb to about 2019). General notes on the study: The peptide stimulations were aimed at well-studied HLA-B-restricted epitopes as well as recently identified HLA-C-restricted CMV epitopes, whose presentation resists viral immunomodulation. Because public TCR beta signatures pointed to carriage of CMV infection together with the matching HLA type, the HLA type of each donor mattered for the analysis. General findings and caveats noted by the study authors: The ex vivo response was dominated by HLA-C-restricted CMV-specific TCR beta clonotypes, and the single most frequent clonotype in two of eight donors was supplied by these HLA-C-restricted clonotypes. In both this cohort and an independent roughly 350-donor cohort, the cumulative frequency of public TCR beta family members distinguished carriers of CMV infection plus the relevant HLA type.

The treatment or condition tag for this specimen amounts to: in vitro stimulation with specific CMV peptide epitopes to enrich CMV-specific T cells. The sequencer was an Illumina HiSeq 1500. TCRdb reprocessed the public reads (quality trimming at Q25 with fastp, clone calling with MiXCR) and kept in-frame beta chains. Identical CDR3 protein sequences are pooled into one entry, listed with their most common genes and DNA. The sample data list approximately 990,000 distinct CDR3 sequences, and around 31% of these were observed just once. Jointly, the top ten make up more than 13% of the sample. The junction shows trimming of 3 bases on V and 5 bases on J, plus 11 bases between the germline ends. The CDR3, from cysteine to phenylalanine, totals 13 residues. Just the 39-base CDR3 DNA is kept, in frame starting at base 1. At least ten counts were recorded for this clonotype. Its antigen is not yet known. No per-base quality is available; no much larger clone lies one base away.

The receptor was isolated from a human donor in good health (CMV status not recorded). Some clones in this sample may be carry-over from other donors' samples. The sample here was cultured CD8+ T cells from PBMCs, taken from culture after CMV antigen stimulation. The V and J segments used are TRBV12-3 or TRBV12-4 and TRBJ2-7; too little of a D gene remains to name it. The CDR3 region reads CASSLGKFHEQYF. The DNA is TGTGCCAGCAGTTTGGGAAAATTCCACGAGCAGTACTTC.